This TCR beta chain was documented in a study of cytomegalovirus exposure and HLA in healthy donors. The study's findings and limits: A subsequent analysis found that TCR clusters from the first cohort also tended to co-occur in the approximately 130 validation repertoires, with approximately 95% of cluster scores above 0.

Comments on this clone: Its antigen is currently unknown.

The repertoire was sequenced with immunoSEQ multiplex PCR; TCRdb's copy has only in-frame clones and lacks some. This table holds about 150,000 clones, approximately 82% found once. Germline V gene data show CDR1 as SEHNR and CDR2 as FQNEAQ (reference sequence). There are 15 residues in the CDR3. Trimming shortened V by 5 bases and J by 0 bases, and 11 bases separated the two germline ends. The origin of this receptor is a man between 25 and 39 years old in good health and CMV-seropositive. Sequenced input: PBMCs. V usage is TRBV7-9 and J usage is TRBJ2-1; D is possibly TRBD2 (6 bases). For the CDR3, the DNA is TGTGCCAGCAGCACGACTAGGAGCTCCTACAATGAGCAGTTCTTC. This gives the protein CASSTTRSSYNEQFF.